The rows below give T cell receptor beta chains drawn from one sample of a study of a mutant IDH1 vaccine in newly diagnosed glioma. Assay used: immunoSEQ multiplex PCR; TCRdb lists only in-frame clones, some missing. This table holds approximately 54,000 clones, approximately 78% found once. The sample consisted of PBMCs, taken from a glioma patient treated with radiotherapy, temozolomide or both. The receptors were sampled from a man aged 18 to 35 with glioma. Both conserved end residues are trimmed from each CDR3. Fields, in order: CDR3 length, J gene, V gene, CDR3 protein.

14,TRBJ1-2,TRBV25-1,ASSDGQARLGYGYT
12,TRBJ2-7,TRBV7-9,ASSLDLQAGEQY
16,NA,TRBV7-2,ASSSLSALPGQGYEQY
13,NA,TRBV5-6,ASSQGEIEYYEQY
14,TRBJ2-3,TRBV5-6,ASSLGWAGSTDTQY
13,TRBJ2-7,TRBV27,ASSLSPTSGRARY
11,TRBJ2-7,TRBV2,ASRGQGAGEQY
14,TRBJ1-2,TRBV4-1,ASSQERAAGPYGYT
10,TRBJ1-2,TRBV29-1,SVLRVGYGYT
15,TRBJ1-5,TRBV19,ASTPPSGRDRPNSQH
13,TRBJ1-3,TRBV5-1,ASSLNLGFGNTIY
13,TRBJ2-7,TRBV7-8,ASSLDHVSTYEQY
12,TRBJ1-1,TRBV9,ASSRDNLDTEAF
13,TRBJ2-2,TRBV5-1,ASTVGTGDTGELF
12,TRBJ2-7,TRBV7-9,ASSFLGSSYEQY